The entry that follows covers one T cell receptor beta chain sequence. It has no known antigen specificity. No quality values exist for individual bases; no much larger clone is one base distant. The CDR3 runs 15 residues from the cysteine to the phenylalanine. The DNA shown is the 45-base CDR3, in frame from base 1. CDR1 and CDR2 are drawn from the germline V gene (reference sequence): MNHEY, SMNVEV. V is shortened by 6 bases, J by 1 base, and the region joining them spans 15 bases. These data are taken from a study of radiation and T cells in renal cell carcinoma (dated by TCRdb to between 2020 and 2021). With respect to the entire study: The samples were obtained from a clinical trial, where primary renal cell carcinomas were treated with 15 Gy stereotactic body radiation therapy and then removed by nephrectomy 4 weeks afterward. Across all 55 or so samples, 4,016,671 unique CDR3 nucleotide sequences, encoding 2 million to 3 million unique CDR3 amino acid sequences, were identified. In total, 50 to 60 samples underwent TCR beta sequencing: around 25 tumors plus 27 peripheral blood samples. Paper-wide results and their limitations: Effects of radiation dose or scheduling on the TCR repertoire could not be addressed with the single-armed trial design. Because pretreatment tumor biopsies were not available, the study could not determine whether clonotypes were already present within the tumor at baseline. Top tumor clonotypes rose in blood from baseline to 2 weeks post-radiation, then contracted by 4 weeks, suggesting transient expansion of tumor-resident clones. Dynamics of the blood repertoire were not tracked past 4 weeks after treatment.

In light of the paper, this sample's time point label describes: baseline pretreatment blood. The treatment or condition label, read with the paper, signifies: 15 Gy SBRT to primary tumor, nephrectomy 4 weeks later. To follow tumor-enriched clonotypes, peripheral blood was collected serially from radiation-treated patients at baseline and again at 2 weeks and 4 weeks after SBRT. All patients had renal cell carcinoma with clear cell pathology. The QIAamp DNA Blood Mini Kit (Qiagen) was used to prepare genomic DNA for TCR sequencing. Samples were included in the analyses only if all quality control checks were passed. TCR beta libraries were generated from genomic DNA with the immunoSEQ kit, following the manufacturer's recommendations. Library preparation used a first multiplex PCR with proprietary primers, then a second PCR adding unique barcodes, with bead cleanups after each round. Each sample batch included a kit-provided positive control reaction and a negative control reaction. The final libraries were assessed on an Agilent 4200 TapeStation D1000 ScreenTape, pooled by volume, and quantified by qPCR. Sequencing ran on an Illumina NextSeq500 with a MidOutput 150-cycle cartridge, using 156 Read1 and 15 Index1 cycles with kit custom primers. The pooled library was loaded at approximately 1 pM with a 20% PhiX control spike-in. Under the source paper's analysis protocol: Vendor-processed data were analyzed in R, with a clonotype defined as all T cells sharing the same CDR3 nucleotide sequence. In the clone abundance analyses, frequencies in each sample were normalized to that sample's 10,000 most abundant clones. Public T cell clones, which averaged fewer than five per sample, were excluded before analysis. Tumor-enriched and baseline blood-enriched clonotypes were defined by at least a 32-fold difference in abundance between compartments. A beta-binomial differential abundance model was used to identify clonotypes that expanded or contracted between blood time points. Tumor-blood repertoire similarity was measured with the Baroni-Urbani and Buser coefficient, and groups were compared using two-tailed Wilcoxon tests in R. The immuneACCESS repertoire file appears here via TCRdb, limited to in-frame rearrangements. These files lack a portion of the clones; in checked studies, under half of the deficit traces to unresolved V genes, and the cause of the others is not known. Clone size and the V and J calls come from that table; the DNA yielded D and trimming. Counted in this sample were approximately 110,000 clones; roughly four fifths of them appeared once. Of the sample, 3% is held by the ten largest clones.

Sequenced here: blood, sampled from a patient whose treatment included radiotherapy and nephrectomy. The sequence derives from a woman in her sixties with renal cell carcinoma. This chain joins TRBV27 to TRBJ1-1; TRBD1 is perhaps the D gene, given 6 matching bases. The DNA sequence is TGTGCCAGCAGGGGAGGGGCGGGGGCGAACACTGAAGCTTTCTTT. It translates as CASRGGAGANTEAFF.